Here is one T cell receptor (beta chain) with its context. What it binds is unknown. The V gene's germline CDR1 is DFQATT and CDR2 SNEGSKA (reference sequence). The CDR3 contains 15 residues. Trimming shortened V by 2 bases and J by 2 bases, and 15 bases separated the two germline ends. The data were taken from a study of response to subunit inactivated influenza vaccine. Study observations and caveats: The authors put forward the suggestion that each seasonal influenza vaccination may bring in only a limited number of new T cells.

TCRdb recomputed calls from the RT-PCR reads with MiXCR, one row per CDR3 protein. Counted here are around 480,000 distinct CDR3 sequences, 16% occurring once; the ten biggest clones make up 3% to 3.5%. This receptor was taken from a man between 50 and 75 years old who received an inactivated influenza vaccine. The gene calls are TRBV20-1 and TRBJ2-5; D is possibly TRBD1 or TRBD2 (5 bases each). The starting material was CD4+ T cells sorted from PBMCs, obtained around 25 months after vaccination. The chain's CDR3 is CSARPRDGYQETQYF. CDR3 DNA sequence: TGCAGTGCTAGACCCCGGGACGGATATCAAGAGACCCAGTACTTC.